This is a list of T cell receptor beta chains from one sample in a study of OX40 agonist ivuxolimab in advanced cancers. Measured with immunoSEQ multiplex PCR; TCRdb has only the in-frame clones, and not every one. Altogether around 62,000 clones are present, around 90% being singletons, with the ten largest covering just over 0.3%. The starting material was CD4+ or CD8+ T cells sorted from blood, obtained in a trial of the OX40 agonist ivuxolimab. These receptors originate from an adult with an advanced solid tumor such as melanoma, head and neck, liver or kidney cancer. Each CDR3 is given with its conserved first and last residue. The order of the fields is clone size, D gene, V gene, J gene, CDR3 DNA, CDR3 protein. The D gene is left open where the match is weak. Expanded clones are given a class, and other clones once, few, many or no size at all.

-,-,TRBV2,TRBJ2-3,TGTGCCAGCAGTGAAGCGCTAAGCGGGAGCACAGATACGCAGTATTTT,CASSEALSGSTDTQYF
-,TRBD1,TRBV7-8,TRBJ2-1,TGTGCCAGCAGCTTTCGGGCTGGACAGGGGGCCTACAATGAGCAGTTCTTC,CASSFRAGQGAYNEQFF
-,-,TRBV29-1,TRBJ2-1,TGCAGCGCCCCCTCCCGGGGTTACAATGAGCAGTTCTTC,CSAPSRGYNEQFF
-,-,TRBV21-1,TRBJ2-3,TGTGCCAGCAGCAAAGCGCGAGCGGCAGAACGCACAGATACGCAGTATTTT,CASSKARAAERTDTQYF
few,-,TRBV2,TRBJ2-6,TGTGCCAGCAGTGAAGTCAGGGCTCCCGGGGCCAACGTCCTGACTTTC,CASSEVRAPGANVLTF
-,TRBD2,TRBV19,TRBJ2-1,TGTGCCAGTAGTGTTATAGCGGGGAGCTCCTACAATGAGCAGTTCTTC,CASSVIAGSSYNEQFF
once,-,TRBV5-6,TRBJ2-7,TGTGCCAGCAGCGCCAGGGACGAGCAGTACTTC,CASSARDEQYF
-,TRBD1,TRBV16,TRBJ2-7,TGTGCCAGCAGCCAATTGAGCGGACAGGGGGCCTACGAGCAGTACTTC,CASSQLSGQGAYEQYF
few,-,TRBV9,TRBJ2-5,TGTGCCAGCAGCCCCCAGGGGCTCCTAGCGATGGAGACCCAGTACTTC,CASSPQGLLAMETQYF
-,TRBD2,TRBV28,TRBJ2-4,TGTGCCAGCGGGGATAGCGGGAGGGAAAGGGGCAAAAACATTCAGTACTTC,CASGDSGRERGKNIQYF
-,-,TRBV28,TRBJ1-5,TGTGCCAGTAAGGTGGGGGCTAGCAATCAGCCCCAGCATTTT,CASKVGASNQPQHF
-,TRBD1,TRBV28,TRBJ1-6,TGTGCCAGCAGCATCGTACAACAGGGGAAAAATTCACCCCTCCACTTT,CASSIVQQGKNSPLHF
-,-,TRBV27,TRBJ1-5,TGTGCCAGCATGAGGCAGGGAGGACAGCCCCAGCATTTT,CASMRQGGQPQHF
-,TRBD2,TRBV6-1,TRBJ2-7,TGTGCCAGCAGTGAAAGGAGAGGGACTAGCGGGGTCTCCTCGTCCTACGAGCAGTACTTC,CASSERRGTSGVSSSYEQYF
-,-,TRBV12-5,TRBJ1-2,TGTGCTAGTGGTTTGGAACAGGGACTTACTCGCTATGGCTACACCTTC,CASGLEQGLTRYGYTF
-,TRBD2,TRBV28,TRBJ2-5,TGTGCCAGCAGTGTGGTATCTAGCGGGCACCAAGAGACCCAGTACTTC,CASSVVSSGHQETQYF